The T cell receptor beta chain described here comes from a study of cytomegalovirus exposure and HLA in healthy donors. Every donor was a healthy person donating bone marrow. For this clone: As yet, its antigen is unknown.

PCR used 60 Vbeta primers and 13 Jbeta primers. Assay: immunoSEQ multiplex PCR; the TCRdb copy retains only in-frame clones and omits some. The table has approximately 170,000 clones, over 80% seen once; the top ten hold less than 2.5%. Study-wide results and limits: A later analysis found that most CMV-associated TCR beta chains appeared HLA-restricted. A later analysis reportedly identified an Asian-associated ancestry cluster as carrying fewer N-insertions than the roughly 670-donor mean.

The specimen sequenced was PBMCs. The TCR comes from a male donor in good health and CMV-seronegative.

The CDR3 spells CASSQDLGQGMLTQYF. The CDR3 nucleotides read TGCGCCAGCAGCCAAGATCTGGGACAGGGGATGTTAACCCAGTACTTC. The V and J genes are TRBV4-1 and TRBJ2-5, with 10 bases fitting TRBD1. Germline CDR1 and CDR2: MGHRA and YSYEKL. The junction had 9 bases not matched to a gene; V was cut back by 0 bases and J by 8 bases. The CDR3 covers 16 residues.